This note documents a single TCR beta chain sequence. Its matching antigen is unknown. Vbeta (60) and Jbeta (13) primers were used in the PCR. The method was immunoSEQ multiplex PCR; TCRdb's version includes in-frame clones alone and lacks a portion of them. This sample contains around 70,000 clones. This record comes from a study of cytomegalovirus exposure and HLA in healthy donors. On the study more broadly: Genetic ancestry analysis placed over 65% of the 398 donors that were genotyped in the Caucasian-associated cluster.

V shed 4 bases, J shed 12 bases, and the junction held 12 bases outside the gene matches. The CDR3 extends over 13 amino acids. Germline V gene lookup returns CDR1 SGHRS and CDR2 YFSETQ. Points from the study as a whole: HLA allele associations emerged for 15,000 to 20,000 TCR beta sequences in a later analysis, at 0.05 false discovery rate. Later, TCR association rates were found to vary by HLA locus, highest for DRB1 and lowest for HLA-C. Most subjects had HLA-A and HLA-B alleles reportedly predicted accurately by TCR beta sequences.

Sequenced sample: PBMCs. The gene calls are TRBV5-1 and TRBJ1-1; 7 bases fit TRBD1. This TCR derives from a woman aged 25 to 45 in good health and CMV-seronegative. The CDR3 bases are TGCGCCAGCAGCCCTCACAGGGGTGAGAGGACTTTCTTT. Residues: CASSPHRGERTFF.